The 21 T cell receptor beta chains in this list originate from one sample, sequenced in a study of blood T cells in healthy people across ages. It was with a sample-barcoded 5' primer and a J-beta primer mix that a second PCR of roughly 7 to 11 cycles was run. MiXCR, applied by TCRdb to the 5' RACE reads, yields one record per CDR3 protein. This table has hundreds of thousands of distinct CDR3 sequences, about 48% appearing once. Material: blood. Receptors were obtained from a man younger than 45 in good health.

J is TRBJ1-2 and V is TRBV7-8, with 8 positions matching TRBD1. The germline gives CDR1 SGHVS, CDR2 FQNEAQ. Trimming took 4 bases from V and 4 from J; bases not matched to a gene: 14. The CDR3 runs 17 residues. The CDR3 coding sequence is TGTGCCAGCAGCTCTACCCTTATGGACAGGGAGAGCTATGGCTACACCTTC. Protein sequence: CASSSTLMDRESYGYTF.

The chain carries TRBV12-3 or TRBV12-4 and TRBJ2-1; D is unclear. The length of the CDR3 is 14 residues. The V gene lost 2 bases and the J gene lost 8 bases, with 13 bases spanning the gap. The CDR3 here is CASSLLADTDEQFF. The CDR3 DNA is TGTGCCAGCAGTTTACTGGCCGACACGGATGAGCAGTTCTTC.

The chain has TRBV7-9 and TRBJ2-3; D perhaps matches TRBD2 (5 bases). V dropped 8 bases and J dropped 8 bases, with 17 bases sitting between them. Germline V CDR1 and CDR2: SEHNR, FQNEAQ (reference sequence). This CDR3 spans 13 amino acids. The CDR3 loop reads CASVAVVRGTQYF. The CDR3 DNA sequence: TGTGCCAGCGTGGCGGTCGTTCGGGGTACGCAGTATTTT.

This clonotype has only a few counts. The chain has TRBV14 and TRBJ2-7; D is perhaps TRBD1 or TRBD2 (5 bases each). Between the trimmed V and J ends, which lost 2 bases and 3 bases, there was a span of 11 bases. The CDR3 sequence is 14 residues long. The V gene's germline CDR1 is SGHDN and CDR2 FVKESK. The DNA of the CDR3 is TGTGCCAGCAGCCAAACAGGAGCGGTCTACGAGCAGTACTTC. Translating it yields CASSQTGAVYEQYF.

This clonotype was counted only a few times. The chain employs TRBV21-1 and TRBJ2-7; the listed D gene, TRBD1, was not tested against the DNA. TRBV21-1 is flagged as a pseudogene. This CDR3 is 16 amino acids long. CDR3 in amino acids: CASTDPRGGISYEQYF. In DNA, the CDR3 is TGTGCCAGCACCGACCCCAGGGGCGGGATCTCCTACGAGCAGTACTTC.

This clonotype was picked up a small number of times. The genes are TRBV4-1 and TRBJ2-7; D is unclear. The CDR3 contains 15 residues. Germline V CDR1 and CDR2: MGHRA, YSYEKL. V shed 0 bases and J shed 2 bases, with 11 bases lying between them. CDR3 coding DNA: TGCGCCAGCAGCCAAGATCCACAGCCCACCTACGAGCAGTACTTC. Protein: CASSQDPQPTYEQYF.

The gene calls are TRBV2 and TRBJ2-7, with 8 bases lining up with TRBD2. CDR1 is SNHLY and CDR2 is FYNNEI in the germline V gene. V lost 1 base, J lost 2 bases, and 7 bases stayed unmatched. CDR3 size: 16 residues. CDR3 in DNA: TGTGCCAGCAGTGAAGGGGGTAGCGGGGTTCCCTACGAGCAGTACTTC. Translating gives CASSEGGSGVPYEQYF.

V and J are TRBV14 and TRBJ2-1; weak D call: TRBD2 (7 bases). V was trimmed by 0 bases and J by 0 bases, leaving 15 bases between them. The CDR3 has 18 residues. Looked up from germline, CDR1 is SGHDN and CDR2 is FVKESK. CDR3 in DNA: TGTGCCAGCAGCCAAGATCGATACCGGGGGGCCTCCTACAATGAGCAGTTCTTC. Protein sequence: CASSQDRYRGASYNEQFF. The full variable domain, its missing parts supplied by reference TRBV14 and TRBJ2-1, is EAGVTQFPSHSVIEKGQTVTLRCDPISGHDNLYWYRRVMGKEIKFLLHFVKESKQDESGMPNNRFLAERTGGTYSTLKVQPAELEDSGVYFCASSQDRYRGASYNEQFFGPGTRLTVL.

This clonotype turned up a few times. V and J are TRBV7-9 and TRBJ2-7; 7 bases agree with TRBD1. V lost 2 bases to trimming and J lost 0 bases; unmatched junction nucleotides: 4. The length of the CDR3 is 15 residues. Germline CDR1 and CDR2: SEHNR and FQNEAQ (reference sequence). Written as DNA, the CDR3 is TGTGCCAGCAGCTTACAACAGGGGAGCTCCTACGAGCAGTACTTC. Protein sequence: CASSLQQGSSYEQYF.

This clonotype was detected only once. The chain is built from TRBV6-5 and TRBJ2-7; 8 bases are shared with TRBD2. J was trimmed by 5 bases and V by 6 bases; bases with no gene match: 9. Germline V gives CDR1 MNHEY, CDR2 SVGAGI. The CDR3 has 14 residues. The CDR3 loop is CASRRVAGLDEQYF. As DNA, the CDR3 is TGTGCCAGCAGGCGGGTAGCGGGGCTCGACGAGCAGTACTTC.

This chain links TRBV27 with TRBJ2-7, with D possibly being TRBD1 or TRBD2 (5 bases each). V was trimmed by 5 bases and J by 7 bases, leaving 21 bases between them. The length of the CDR3 is 15 residues. The V gene's germline CDR1 is MNHEY and CDR2 SMNVEV (reference sequence). In DNA form, the CDR3 reads TGTGCCAGCAGTATAAATCCGGGACCGAACGGGGAGCAGTACTTC. Translating it yields CASSINPGPNGEQYF.

This clonotype was detected only a few times. This chain connects TRBV20-1 to TRBJ2-3; 8 bases fit TRBD2. There are 16 residues in the CDR3. Per germline, CDR1 DFQATT and CDR2 SNEGSKA (reference sequence). The V segment lost 3 bases and the J segment 2 bases; nucleotides outside the gene matches: 10. This CDR3 reads CSASWSGGPTTDTQYF. The CDR3 nucleotides are TGCAGTGCTAGTTGGTCGGGGGGGCCAACCACAGATACGCAGTATTTT.

The genes are TRBV30 and TRBJ1-2, with 7 bases aligning to TRBD1. V trimming: 5 bases; J trimming: 11 bases; junction bases outside the gene matches: 14. The germline V gene encodes CDR1 GTSNPN and CDR2 SVGIG (reference sequence). The CDR3 is 13 residues long. The DNA of the CDR3 is TGTGCCTGGCGGACCCGGGACAGTCTAGCATACACCTTC. Translated, it gives CAWRTRDSLAYTF.

This clonotype showed up just a few times. The chain links TRBV6-1 to TRBJ2-5; a weak D match, TRBD2 (6 bases). V was trimmed by 0 bases and J by 2 bases, leaving 16 bases between them. This CDR3 has 17 amino acids. Germline CDR1 and CDR2: MNHNS and SASEGT. As DNA, the CDR3 is TGTGCCAGCAGTGAAGCGCTTTGGACTATTCGACAAGAGACCCAGTACTTC. Its protein is CASSEALWTIRQETQYF.

The chain employs TRBV11-3 and TRBJ1-3; D remains unclear. Germline values: CDR1 SGHNT, CDR2 YENEEA. This CDR3 spans 15 amino acids. V lost 5 bases and J lost 0, with 11 bases in between. The CDR3 DNA reads TGTGCCAGCAGCCTTATGGGCACCTCTGGAAACACCATATATTTT. This encodes CASSLMGTSGNTIYF. The whole variable domain, filled in from reference TRBV11-3 and TRBJ1-3, reads EAGVVQSPRYKIIEKKQPVAFWCNPISGHNTLYWYLQNLGQGPELLIRYENEEAVDDSQLPKDRFSAERLKGVDSTLKIQPAELGDSAVYLCASSLMGTSGNTIYFGEGSWLTVV.

The chain uses TRBV30 and TRBJ2-3; 9 bases align to TRBD1. The CDR3 spans 15 residues. Per germline, CDR1 GTSNPN and CDR2 SVGIG (reference sequence). Unmatched junction bases numbered 6, after V lost 2 bases and J lost 3 bases. The CDR3 DNA is TGTGCCTGGAGTTCTACAGGGGGCGGAACAGATACGCAGTATTTT. It specifies CAWSSTGGGTDTQYF.

V and J are TRBV27 and TRBJ1-1; no reliable D call. CDR1 and CDR2 (germline): MNHEY, SMNVEV (reference sequence). Deletions cut 0 bases from V and 4 bases from J, with 6 bases between. The CDR3 contains 13 residues. The CDR3 DNA sequence: TGTGCCAGCAGTTTATCATACCGCACTGAAGCTTTCTTT. It encodes CASSLSYRTEAFF.

This chain links TRBV5-1 with TRBJ2-1; D unclear. Trimming pared 0 bases from V and 9 bases from J, leaving 13 bases between. The CDR3 runs 14 residues. The germline V gene encodes CDR1 SGHRS and CDR2 YFSETQ. The CDR3 sequence: CASSLDLVGSEQFF. CDR3 DNA: TGCGCCAGCAGCTTGGATCTAGTGGGAAGTGAGCAGTTCTTC. Variable domain in full (rest from reference TRBV5-1 and TRBJ2-1): KAGVTQTPRYLIKTRGQQVTLSCSPISGHRSVSWYQQTPGQGLQFLFEYFSETQRNKGNFPGRFSGRQFSNSRSEMNVSTLELGDSALYLCASSLDLVGSEQFFGPGTRLTVL.

This clonotype turned up a few times. This chain connects TRBV10-3 to TRBJ2-1; no clear D. CDR3 length: 14 residues. V gave up 2 bases and J gave up 11 bases, with 16 bases separating them. CDR1 and CDR2 from the germline V gene are ENHRY and SYGVKD. The CDR3 DNA follows: TGTGCCATCAGTGAGCCCTTAAGGCTAATGCAGCAGTTCTTC. Protein: CAISEPLRLMQQFF.

V and J are TRBV5-1 and TRBJ2-7, with no clear D. V shed 4 bases and J shed 3 bases, with 11 bases lying between them. This CDR3 contains 13 residues. Germline lookup yields CDR1 SGHRS and CDR2 YFSETQ. The CDR3, as DNA: TGCGCCAGCAGCCCGGGCAGGAACTACGAGCAGTACTTC. This gives the protein CASSPGRNYEQYF.

This chain links TRBV7-9 with TRBJ1-2; D not certain. CDR3 length: 15 residues. The V gene's germline CDR1 is SEHNR and CDR2 FQNEAQ (reference sequence). Trimming removed 5 bases from V and 6 bases from J, with 19 bases in between. The CDR3 loop is CASSVEALLPHGYTF. DNA for the CDR3: TGTGCCAGCAGCGTAGAGGCCCTCCTTCCCCATGGCTACACCTTC. The full variable domain, in which reference TRBV7-9 and TRBJ1-2 provide the parts outside the CDR3, is DTGVSQNPRHKITKRGQNVTFRCDPISEHNRLYWYRQTLGQGPEFLTYFQNEAQLEKSRLLSDRFSAERPKGSFSTLEIQRTEQGDSAMYLCASSVEALLPHGYTFGSGTRLTVV.